This T cell receptor beta chain is drawn from a study of T cell responses to AZD1222 COVID-19 vaccine. General study points: White British people made up most donors, females outnumbered males, and clonal diversity was possibly underestimated.

Details on this clone: Its antigen is still unknown.

CDR3 length: 16 residues. V was clipped by 6 bases and J by 1 base; unmatched bases: 9. Germline V gene data show CDR1 as SNHLY and CDR2 as FYNNEI. Data came from immunoSEQ multiplex PCR; TCRdb stores just in-frame clones and leaves some out. Here the sample spans approximately 140,000 clones, roughly 90% being singletons. Investigators merged groups given second doses at roughly 4 or roughly 12 weeks. This sequence originates from an adult who received the AZD1222 COVID-19 vaccine. This material consisted of peripheral blood, taken 28 days after the second AZD1222 dose. The gene calls are TRBV2 and TRBJ1-3; TRBD1 aligns across 7 bases. The CDR3 coding sequence is TGTGCCAGCAGGACAGGGCCCGCTCTTTCTGGAAACACCATATATTTT. Its protein product is CASRTGPALSGNTIYF.